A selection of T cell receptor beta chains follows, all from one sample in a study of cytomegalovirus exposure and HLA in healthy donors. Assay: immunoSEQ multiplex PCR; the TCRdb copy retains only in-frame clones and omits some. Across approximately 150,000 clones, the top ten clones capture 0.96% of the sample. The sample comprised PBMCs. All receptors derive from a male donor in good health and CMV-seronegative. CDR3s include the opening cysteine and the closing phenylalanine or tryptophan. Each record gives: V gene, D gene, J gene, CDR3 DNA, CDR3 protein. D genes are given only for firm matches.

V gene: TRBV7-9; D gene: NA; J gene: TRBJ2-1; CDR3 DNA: TGTGCCAGCAGCCCTAGTGGGGGTCCCAGGGGCTACAATGAGCAGTTCTTC; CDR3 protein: CASSPSGGPRGYNEQFF
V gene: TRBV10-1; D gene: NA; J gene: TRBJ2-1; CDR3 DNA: TGCGCCAGTGACCACAGAATAACCTGTAGTTGTTCCTCCTACAATGAGCAGTTCTTC; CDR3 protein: CASDHRITCSCSSYNEQFF
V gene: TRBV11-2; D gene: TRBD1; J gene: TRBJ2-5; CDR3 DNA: TGTGCCAGCAGCCTAACGGGACAGAAACAAGAGACCCAGTACTTC; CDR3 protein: CASSLTGQKQETQYF
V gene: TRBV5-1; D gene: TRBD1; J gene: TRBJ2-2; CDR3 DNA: TGCGCCAGCAGCTCCAGGACAGGGCACACCGGGGAGCTGTTTTTT; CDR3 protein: CASSSRTGHTGELFF
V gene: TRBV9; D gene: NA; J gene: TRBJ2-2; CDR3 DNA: TGTGCCAGCAGCGCCGGGAAGACGACCGGGGAGCTGTTTTTT; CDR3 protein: CASSAGKTTGELFF
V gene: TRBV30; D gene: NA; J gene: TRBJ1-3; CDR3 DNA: TGTGCCTGGAGTGATACTCCAGGAAACACCATATATTTT; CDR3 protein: CAWSDTPGNTIYF
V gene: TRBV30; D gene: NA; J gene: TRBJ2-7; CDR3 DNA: TGTGCCTGGAGCGACCTAGACTACCAGACCCTCGAGCAGTACTTC; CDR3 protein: CAWSDLDYQTLEQYF
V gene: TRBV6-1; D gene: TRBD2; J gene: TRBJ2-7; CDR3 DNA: TGTGCCAGCAGTGAAGGACTAGCGGGAGTTTGGGAGCAGTACTTC; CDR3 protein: CASSEGLAGVWEQYF
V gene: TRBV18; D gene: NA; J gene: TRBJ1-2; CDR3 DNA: TGTGCCAGCTCACCCGGGCCGCCCGGAGGGGGCTACACCTTC; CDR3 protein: CASSPGPPGGGYTF
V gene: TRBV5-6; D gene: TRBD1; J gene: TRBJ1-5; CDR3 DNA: TGTGCCAGCAGCTTATGGGACAGACATCAGCCCCAGCATTTT; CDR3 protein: CASSLWDRHQPQHF
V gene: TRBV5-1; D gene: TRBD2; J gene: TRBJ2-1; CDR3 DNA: TGCGCCAGCAGCTTCGCCGTGACTAGCGGGAGACACTATGAGCAGTTCTTC; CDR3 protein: CASSFAVTSGRHYEQFF
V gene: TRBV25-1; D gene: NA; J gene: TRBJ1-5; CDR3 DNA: TGTGCCAGCAGTGAATCGGCAGGGGCCGGTCAGCCCCAGCATTTT; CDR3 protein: CASSESAGAGQPQHF
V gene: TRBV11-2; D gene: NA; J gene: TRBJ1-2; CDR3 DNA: TGTGCCAGCAGCTTTACAAGCTATGGCTACACCTTC; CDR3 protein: CASSFTSYGYTF
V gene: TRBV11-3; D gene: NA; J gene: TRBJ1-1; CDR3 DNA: TGTGCCAGCAGCCCAGATGAGGACACTGAAGCTTTCTTT; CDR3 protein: CASSPDEDTEAFF
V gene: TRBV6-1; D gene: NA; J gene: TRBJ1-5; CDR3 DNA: TGTGCCAGCAGTGAAATGGGGCAGATCCAGAATCAGCCCCAGCATTTT; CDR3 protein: CASSEMGQIQNQPQHF
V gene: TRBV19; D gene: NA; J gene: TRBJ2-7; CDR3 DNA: TGTGCCAGCCAACAGGCAGGGCTCGAGCAGTACTTC; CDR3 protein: CASQQAGLEQYF
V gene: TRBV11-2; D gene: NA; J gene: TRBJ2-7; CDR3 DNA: TGTGCCAGCAGCTTATTCCGGGGGACTGACTACGAGCAGTACTTC; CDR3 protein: CASSLFRGTDYEQYF
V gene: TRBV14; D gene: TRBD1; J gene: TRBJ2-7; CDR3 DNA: TGTGCCAGCAGCTCACAGGGGTACGAGCAGTACTTC; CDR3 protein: CASSSQGYEQYF
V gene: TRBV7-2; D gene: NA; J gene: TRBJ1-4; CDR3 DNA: TGTGCCAGCAGACTAGATTTGAGAGAAAATGAAAAACTGTTTTTT; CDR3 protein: CASRLDLRENEKLFF
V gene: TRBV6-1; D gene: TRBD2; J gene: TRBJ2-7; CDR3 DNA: TGTGCCACCGTCCTTGGGGGGACTAGCGGCTACGAGCAGTACTTC; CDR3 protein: CATVLGGTSGYEQYF
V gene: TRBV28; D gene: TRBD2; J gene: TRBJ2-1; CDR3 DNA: TGTGCCAGCAGTTTAATGGAGCGGGGGGCTTACAATGAGCAGTTCTTC; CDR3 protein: CASSLMERGAYNEQFF
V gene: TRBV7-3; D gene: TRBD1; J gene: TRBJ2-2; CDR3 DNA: TGTGCCAGCAGCTGGGGGTCACAGGGGAGTAGGACCGGGGAGCTGTTTTTT; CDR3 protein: CASSWGSQGSRTGELFF
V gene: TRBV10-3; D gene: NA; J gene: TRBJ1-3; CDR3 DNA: TGTGCCATCACTCAGAACTCTGGAAACACCATATATTTT; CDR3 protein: CAITQNSGNTIYF
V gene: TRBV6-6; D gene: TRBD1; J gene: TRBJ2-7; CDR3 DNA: TGTGCCAGTCGACAGGGGGACTACGAGCAGTACTTC; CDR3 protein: CASRQGDYEQYF
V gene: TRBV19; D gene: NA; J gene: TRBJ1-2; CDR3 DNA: TGTGCCAGTAGTATACTACAGTTTAACTATGGCTACACCTTC; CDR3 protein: CASSILQFNYGYTF
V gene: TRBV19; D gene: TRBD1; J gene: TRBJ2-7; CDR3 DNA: TGTGCCACCCGGGACAGGGGCTTCTCCTACGAGCAGTACTTC; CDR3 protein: CATRDRGFSYEQYF
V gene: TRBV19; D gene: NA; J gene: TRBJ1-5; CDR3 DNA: TGTGCCAGTAGTATGTGGGGGGGGAGCAATCAGCCCCAGCATTTT; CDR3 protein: CASSMWGGSNQPQHF
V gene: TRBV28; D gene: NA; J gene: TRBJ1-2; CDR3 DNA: TGTGCCAGCAGTGTTGGACAGATCTATGGCTACACCTTC; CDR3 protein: CASSVGQIYGYTF
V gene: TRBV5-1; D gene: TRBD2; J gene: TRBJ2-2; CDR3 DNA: TGCGCCAGCAGCGCCACTAGCGGGGGGAACACCGGGGAGCTGTTTTTT; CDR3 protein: CASSATSGGNTGELFF
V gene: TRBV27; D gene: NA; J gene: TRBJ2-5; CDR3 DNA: TGTGCCAGCAGACCCTCCAGGGGATGGGAGACCCAGTACTTC; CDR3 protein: CASRPSRGWETQYF
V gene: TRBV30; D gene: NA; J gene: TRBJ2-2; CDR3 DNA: TGTGCCTGGAGTGTACTTGAGGGCACCGGGGAGCTGTTTTTT; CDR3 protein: CAWSVLEGTGELFF
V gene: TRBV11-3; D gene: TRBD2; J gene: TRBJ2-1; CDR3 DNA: TGTGCCAGCAGCTTGGGACTAGCGGGGGTCAATGAGCAGTTCTTC; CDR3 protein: CASSLGLAGVNEQFF
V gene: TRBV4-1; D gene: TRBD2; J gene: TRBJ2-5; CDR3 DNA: TGCGCCAGCAGCCAGGGACCCTATGGGACTACCCAAGGGGAGACCCAGTACTTC; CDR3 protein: CASSQGPYGTTQGETQYF
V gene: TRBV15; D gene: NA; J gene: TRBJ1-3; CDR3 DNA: TGTGCCACCAGCAGAGACCCAAAGGGCAGGGGAGCAAACACCATATATTTT; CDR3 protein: CATSRDPKGRGANTIYF
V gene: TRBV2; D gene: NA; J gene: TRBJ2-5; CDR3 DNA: TGTGCCAGCAGTGAAGAAGGGAGGAGAGAGACCCAGTACTTC; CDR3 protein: CASSEEGRRETQYF
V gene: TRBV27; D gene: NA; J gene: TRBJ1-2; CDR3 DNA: TGTGCCAGCAGTTTTCAGGGCGGCTATGGCTACACCTTC; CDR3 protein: CASSFQGGYGYTF
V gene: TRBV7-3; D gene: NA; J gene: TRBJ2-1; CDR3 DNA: TGTGCCAGCAGCTACGGGACTCCTCCGAATGAGCAGTTCTTC; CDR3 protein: CASSYGTPPNEQFF